This TCR beta chain was retrieved from a study of cytomegalovirus exposure and HLA in healthy donors. Study-wide results and limits: Rarity marked most TCR sequences, yet some public TCRs occurred in many donors.

This CDR3 comprises 18 residues. Sequenced by immunoSEQ multiplex PCR; TCRdb stores in-frame clones only, minus some. The sample lists around 300,000 clones, 80% to 90% seen once, with roughly 1% in the top ten. With respect to this clone: Its target is unknown.

Sequenced input: PBMCs. This chain uses TRBV12-1 with TRBJ2-3; TRBD2 is the table's D call, not checked against the DNA. TRBV12-1 is a pseudogene segment. The TCR was taken from a woman aged 18-30 years in good health and CMV-seronegative. The chain's CDR3 is CASSRGLAGGELPDTQYF. CDR3 bases: TGTGCCAGCAGCCGGGGACTAGCGGGAGGAGAGTTGCCAGATACGCAGTATTTT.